This is a list of T cell receptor beta chains from one sample in a study of cytomegalovirus exposure and HLA in healthy donors. Sequencing used immunoSEQ multiplex PCR; TCRdb keeps in-frame clones, though not all of them. The table includes roughly 200,000 clones, 60% to 80% detected once. The sequenced sample consisted of PBMCs. These receptors were obtained from a woman under 40 in good health and CMV-seronegative. Both conserved end residues are part of each CDR3. The order of the fields is D gene, V gene, J gene, clone size, CDR3 DNA, CDR3 protein. The D gene is left open where the match is weak. Some rows have no size entry. The others give once, few or many, or a class for an expanded clone.

>TRBD1|TRBV27|TRBJ2-1|once
TGTGCCAGCAGTCCCACAGGGGCGGGTGAGCAGTTCTTC
CASSPTGAGEQFF
>NA|TRBV6-1|TRBJ1-2|few
TGTGCCAGCAGTGTCGCAGGGAACTATGGCTACACCTTC
CASSVAGNYGYTF
>TRBD1|TRBV5-1|TRBJ2-2|few
TGCGCCAGCAGCTCGGGACAGGGGGTGACCGGGGAGCTGTTTTTT
CASSSGQGVTGELFF
>TRBD1|TRBV27|TRBJ2-1|NA
TGTGCCAGCAGTTACCGGACAGGGAGCTCCTACAATGAGCAGTTCTTC
CASSYRTGSSYNEQFF
>NA|TRBV7-9|TRBJ1-4|NA
TGTGCCAGCAGCCCGCCGGTAGGCGGTGAAAATGAAAAACTGTTTTTT
CASSPPVGGENEKLFF
>NA|TRBV15|TRBJ1-5|NA
TGTGCCACCAGCAGAGATATACAGGGTCACGAGCCCCAGCATTTT
CATSRDIQGHEPQHF
>NA|TRBV18|TRBJ1-4|NA
TGTGCCAGCTCACCAGACAGAAATGAAAAACTGTTTTTT
CASSPDRNEKLFF
>NA|TRBV6-5|TRBJ1-2|NA
TGTGCCAGCAGTACCCTAACCACCGGAGACTATGGCTACACCTTC
CASSTLTTGDYGYTF
>NA|TRBV7-2|TRBJ2-5|NA
TGTGCCAGCAGCTTAGTGGTTAGCGAGGAGACCCAGTACTTC
CASSLVVSEETQYF
>TRBD2|TRBV7-9|TRBJ2-3|NA
TGTGCCAGCAGCTCGGCTAGCGGGAGGATAGATACGCAGTATTTT
CASSSASGRIDTQYF
>NA|TRBV27|TRBJ2-7|NA
TGTGCCAGCAGTTTGGGACTTGAAGCCTACGAGCAGTACTTC
CASSLGLEAYEQYF
>NA|TRBV28|TRBJ2-7|NA
TGTGCCAGTTCCCTCGGCGGATACGAGCAGTACTTC
CASSLGGYEQYF
>NA|TRBV7-9|TRBJ1-2|NA
TGTTCCAGCAGCTTAGTTGGCCGTCGGACAGCCAGCTACACCTTC
CSSSLVGRRTASYTF
>NA|TRBV7-3|TRBJ2-5|few
TGTGCCAGCAGCCCTGCCGGGGGGCGGGAGACCCAGTACTTC
CASSPAGGRETQYF
>TRBD2|TRBV5-1|TRBJ2-3|NA
TGCGCCAGCAGCTTGGGACTAGCGGGCTTGGATACGCAGTATTTT
CASSLGLAGLDTQYF
>NA|TRBV18|TRBJ2-3|NA
TGTGCCAGCTCACCACCGGCGGTTAGCACAGATACGCAGTATTTT
CASSPPAVSTDTQYF
>TRBD2|TRBV6-1|TRBJ2-7|few
TGTGCCAGCAGGGTTAGCGGGAGGGTCTACGAGCAGTACTTC
CASRVSGRVYEQYF
>NA|TRBV14|TRBJ2-7|few
TGTGCCAGCAGTTACAGCCGTTCCTACGAGCAGTACTTC
CASSYSRSYEQYF
>TRBD2|TRBV7-7|TRBJ2-7|NA
TGTGCCAGCAGCCTAAACCCGGGACTAGCATCGGGAGAGCAGTACTTC
CASSLNPGLASGEQYF
>NA|TRBV15|TRBJ2-5|NA
TGTGCCACCAGCACACTCGGCGGAGAGACCCAGTACTTC
CATSTLGGETQYF
>TRBD1|TRBV7-9|TRBJ1-1|once
TGTGCCAGCAGCTTAGATAAGGGGGCTGTAAACACTGAAGCTTTCTTT
CASSLDKGAVNTEAFF
>NA|TRBV18|TRBJ2-1|NA
TGTGCCAGCTCACCGGCGGTACAGGGCTACAATGAGCAGTTCTTC
CASSPAVQGYNEQFF
>NA|TRBV7-9|TRBJ1-2|NA
TGTGCCAGCAGCTTAGTATCCGGTGGTGGCTACACCTTC
CASSLVSGGGYTF
>NA|TRBV10-2|TRBJ2-1|NA
TGCGCCAGCAGTGAGTGGCAGGGTATGGATGAGCAGTTCTTC
CASSEWQGMDEQFF
>NA|TRBV6-5|TRBJ1-4|NA
TGTGCCAGCAGCTACTCCGCGGGAAGTGAAAAACTGTTTTTT
CASSYSAGSEKLFF
>NA|TRBV15|TRBJ1-4|few
TGTGCCACCAGCAGAGTGGCAGGGAGGTTGGCTAATGAAAAACTGTTTTTT
CATSRVAGRLANEKLFF
>NA|TRBV28|TRBJ1-4|NA
TGTGCCAGCAGATATGCACAGACTAATGAAAAACTGTTTTTT
CASRYAQTNEKLFF
>NA|TRBV9|TRBJ1-4|NA
TGTGCCAGCAGCACCAGCGGGGGTCTTAATGAAAAACTGTTTTTT
CASSTSGGLNEKLFF
>NA|TRBV19|TRBJ2-1|NA
TGTGCCAGTAGTATAGATTCCAGCGCCAGATACAATGAGCAGTTCTTC
CASSIDSSARYNEQFF
>TRBD2|TRBV5-1|TRBJ2-1|NA
TGCGCCAGCAGTGGCGGGGGGGGCGACAATGAGCAGTTCTTC
CASSGGGGDNEQFF
>NA|TRBV18|TRBJ1-1|once
TGTGCCAGCTCACCACAGGAGGTTATGGGGACTGAAGCTTTCTTT
CASSPQEVMGTEAFF
>NA|TRBV2|TRBJ2-7|NA
TGTGCCAGCGGCGACGCAGACATCTCCTACGAGCAGTACTTC
CASGDADISYEQYF
>NA|TRBV14|TRBJ1-4|NA
TGTGCCAGCAGCCAAGGGACAGCCAGTAATGAAAAACTGTTTTTT
CASSQGTASNEKLFF
>NA|TRBV4-1|TRBJ2-2|NA
TGCGCCAGCAGACTAGGGGGGAACACCGGGGAGCTGTTTTTT
CASRLGGNTGELFF
>TRBD2|TRBV7-8|TRBJ2-3|few
TGTGCCAGCAGCGACCCGACTAGCAGCCGCACAGATACGCAGTATTTT
CASSDPTSSRTDTQYF
>TRBD1|TRBV9|TRBJ1-6|NA
TGTGCCAGCAGCGTAAAGGGACAGGGATTGTCACCCCTCCACTTT
CASSVKGQGLSPLHF
>NA|TRBV9|TRBJ2-7|NA
TGTGCCAGCAGCGTAGATGGGGGGGCGAGGGAGCAGTACTTC
CASSVDGGAREQYF
>NA|TRBV5-1|TRBJ2-7|once
TGCGCCAGCAGCTTCCACAGGGAGTCCCCATCATACGAGCAGTACTTC
CASSFHRESPSYEQYF